A single sample is the source of the 10 T cell receptor beta chains below, sequenced in a study of T cell responses to AZD1222 COVID-19 vaccine (dated by TCRdb to the early 2020s). Library preparation was by the immunoSEQ multiplex PCR assay. This immuneACCESS table, as held by TCRdb, lists in-frame sequences with V and J called but not all clones. Of the missing ones, under half trace to an unresolved V gene in checked studies; the others have no known cause. In this sample the table shows under 70,000 clones, 88% of which occur a single time. Roughly 14% of the sample rests with the top ten. In light of the paper, this sample's time point label describes: baseline before first vaccination. Sequenced material: peripheral blood, taken on day 0 of AZD1222 vaccination. The receptors come from an adult in good health.

The J gene is TRBJ1-5, the V gene TRBV6-5; D gene uncertain. The CDR3 has 15 amino acids. V shed 2 bases and J shed 7 bases, with 15 bases lying between them. The germline V gene encodes CDR1 MNHEY and CDR2 SVGAGI. DNA for the CDR3: TGTGCCAGCAGTTACGACGGTTCGGGGAACCAGCCCCAGCATTTT. It translates to CASSYDGSGNQPQHF.

This chain uses TRBV19 with TRBJ1-1, with a possible D match to TRBD1 (6 bases). Per the germline V gene, CDR1 is LNHDA and CDR2 is SQIVND (reference sequence). This CDR3 spans 17 amino acids. The V and J ends lost 6 bases and 1 base respectively, with 21 bases between them. The CDR3 region has the DNA TGTGCCAGTAGCCCGAGTGGGAGGGGGAAGCCGAACACTGAAGCTTTCTTT. Translation gives CASSPSGRGKPNTEAFF.

The chain has TRBV5-1 and TRBJ1-2; 9 bases agree with TRBD1. J was trimmed by 0 bases and V by 4 bases; bases with no gene match: 7. CDR1 SGHRS and CDR2 YFSETQ come from the germline V gene. The CDR3 length is 16 residues. The CDR3: CASSTMDRGANYGYTF. The DNA of the CDR3 is TGCGCCAGCAGCACCATGGACAGGGGAGCTAACTATGGCTACACCTTC.

This clone was picked up a small number of times. The CDR3 DNA is TGTGCCAGCAGCCCCACGTCCCCCCCCTATGTCGGGGAGCTGTTTTTT. It is translated as CASSPTSPPYVGELFF. This chain joins TRBV4-2 and TRBJ2-2; D not resolved. CDR1 is LGHNA and CDR2 is YNFKEQ in the germline V gene. The CDR3 is 16 amino acids. Trimming shortened V by 4 bases and J by 7 bases, and 19 bases separated the two germline ends.

The chain uses TRBV19 and TRBJ2-7; 10 nucleotides match TRBD1. CDR3 length: 16 residues. Looked up from germline, CDR1 is LNHDA and CDR2 is SQIVND (reference sequence). V was clipped by 5 bases and J by 1 base; unmatched bases: 8. Here the CDR3 reads CASSVTGGPRSYEQYF. The CDR3, as DNA: TGTGCCAGTAGTGTGACAGGGGGCCCTCGATCCTACGAGCAGTACTTC.

CDR3 nucleotide sequence: TGTGCCAGCCGCGAAAGGGGGCGCGGAGAAGAGACCCAGTACTTC. Protein product: CASRERGRGEETQYF. The chain has TRBV6-5 and TRBJ2-5; 7 bases match TRBD1. This CDR3 contains 15 residues. Unmatched junction bases numbered 12, after V lost 8 bases and J lost 3 bases. Per germline, CDR1 MNHEY and CDR2 SVGAGI.

The chain recombines TRBV7-9 with TRBJ2-2, with 8 positions matching TRBD2. This CDR3 is 18 amino acids long. CDR1 and CDR2 from the germline V gene are SEHNR and FQNEAQ (reference sequence). Trimming removed 1 base from V and 4 bases from J; junction bases left unmatched: 11. CDR3 DNA: TGTGCCAGCAGCTTAGGATTTCTAGCGGGCGTCCCCACCGGGGAGCTGTTTTTT. Its protein is CASSLGFLAGVPTGELFF.

V gene TRBV2 combines with J gene TRBJ1-4, with D hard to call. The germline V and J ends were trimmed by 1 base and 0 bases, with 12 bases remaining between them. Germline values: CDR1 SNHLY, CDR2 FYNNEI. CDR3 size: 17 residues. CDR3 residues: CASSEVGELSTNEKLFF. CDR3 coding DNA: TGTGCCAGCAGTGAAGTGGGTGAACTTTCAACTAATGAAAAACTGTTTTTT.

The chain employs TRBV6-5 and TRBJ2-5, with D unclear. Germline V gives CDR1 MNHEY, CDR2 SVGAGI. Trimming removed 2 bases at V and 4 bases at J, with 8 bases between. The CDR3 has 13 residues. For the CDR3, the DNA is TGTGCCAGCAGTTACAGGGAACGAGAGACCCAGTACTTC. This codes for CASSYRERETQYF.

The gene calls are TRBV7-2 and TRBJ1-2, with a weak D call TRBD1 (6 bases). V was shortened by 3 bases and J by 4 bases, with 24 bases between the two germline ends. The CDR3 has 18 residues. The V gene's germline CDR1 is SGHTA and CDR2 FQGNSA. For the CDR3, the DNA is TGTGCCAGCAGCTTCAGGAGGGGGGGCCTGCTTAGGGGCTATGGCTACACCTTC. It encodes CASSFRRGGLLRGYGYTF.